This T cell receptor beta chain comes out of a study of blood T cell repertoires in COVID-19 (dated by TCRdb to 2020 to 2021). Study-wide context: Collaborator samples came from the United States, Italy and Spain and covered acute and convalescent phases of COVID-19. Deeply sampled blood TCRbeta repertoires from subjects exposed to, actively infected with, or recovered from COVID-19 were included in the dataset. The material from the prospective study consisted of cDNA or gDNA derived from T cells, B-cell-depleted T cells, or PBMCs. The samples were drawn from the first 160 participants of the ongoing ImmuneRACE study and from some 1,300 subjects provided by 6 global collaborators. A de-identified subject ID, COVID-19 status, age in years and sex were almost always included in the sample metadata. A freely available public database, intended as a resource for researchers studying the immune response to SARS-CoV-2, is where the repertoires were released. HLA class I and class II types, where available, came from metadata supplied by the sample provider rather than from assay-based typing.

The germline V gene specifies KGHDR as CDR1 and SFDVKD as CDR2. Including the terminal cysteine and phenylalanine, the CDR3 comprises 15 residues. The entry retains the CDR3 DNA only, 45 bases that are in frame from base 1. Between the V and J ends, shortened by 6 bases and 0 bases respectively, the junction contains 13 bases. TCRbeta CDR3 regions were amplified from genomic DNA using the immunoSEQ Assay, a bias-controlled multiplex PCR. Turning to the authors' computational methods: Within the assay, amplification of reference gene primers was used to estimate how many nucleated cells each sample contained. Sequence reads were collapsed and filtered to measure the absolute abundance of every unique TCRbeta CDR3 rearrangement. For each sample, productive Simpson clonality was calculated as the square root of Simpson's diversity index over productive rearrangements. Here the immuneACCESS table is served through TCRdb, limited to in-frame sequences with V and J called. Missing clones are a known gap in these copies; in checked studies unresolved V genes cover under half, and the rest lacks a known reason. Clonal size and the V and J genes are those of that table, whereas D and trimming came from the DNA. The sample table records 150,000 to 200,000 clones; approximately 89% of these occur just once. The biggest ten clones account for around 2.7% of the sample.

Study-level results and caveats: Clinical and demographic metadata were provided uncurated, with the amount varying by source and participant.

The collaborating institutions used their own protocols to collect whole blood in K2EDTA tubes. For TCRbeta analysis, collaborators shipped samples as frozen whole blood, isolated PBMCs, or DNA extracted from either of those sample types. To note about this clone: Its specific antigen is unknown. The record has no base qualities; no much larger clone is one base away.

Sequencing used peripheral blood. Rearrangement joined TRBV24-1 to TRBJ1-2, with the D gene not confidently named. The TCR sequence derives from a man aged 40-49 years with active or convalescent COVID-19. DNA sequence: TGTGCCACCAGTCCCGCGGGAGGGCCTAACTATGGCTACACCTTC. Its translation reads: CATSPAGGPNYGYTF.